This T cell receptor beta chain was recorded in a study of blood T cell repertoires in COVID-19. This clone was picked up a small number of times. Germline V gene lookup returns CDR1 MDHEN and CDR2 SYDVKM. Trimming shortened V by 7 bases and J by 2 bases, and 12 bases separated the two germline ends. This CDR3 has 14 residues. Repertoires were generated with immunoSEQ multiplex PCR, while TCRdb's copy carries only in-frame clones and drops some. The data contain about 140,000 clones, roughly 80% of them singletons. This clonotype was obtained from a woman between 18 and 30 years old who had been exposed to COVID-19. The material sequenced was PBMCs or T cells enriched from blood (not recorded which). The chain has TRBV28 and TRBJ1-5, with D possibly being TRBD1 (6 bases). This CDR3 reads CASTLQGRNQPQHF. In DNA form, the CDR3 reads TGTGCCAGCACCCTTCAGGGGCGCAATCAGCCCCAGCATTTT. Drawing the rest from reference TRBV28 and TRBJ1-5, the complete variable domain is DVKVTQSSRYLVKRTGEKVFLECVQDMDHENMFWYRQDPGLGLRLIYFSYDVKMKEKGDIPEGYSVSREKKERFSLILESASTNQTSMYLCASTLQGRNQPQHFGDGTRLSIL.